Below, 15 T cell receptor beta chains from the same sample are listed, as sequenced in a study of cytomegalovirus exposure and HLA in healthy donors. A multiplex PCR was run with 60 Vbeta primers and 13 Jbeta primers. TCRdb's copy holds only in-frame clones and misses some; the assay was immunoSEQ multiplex PCR. The repertoire holds under 250,000 clones, with roughly 78% as singletons. Sequenced sample: PBMCs. The receptor set was obtained from a boy younger than 18 in good health and CMV-seronegative.

The chain recombines TRBV5-1 with TRBJ1-1; 9 bases map to TRBD1. This CDR3 has 14 amino acids. V was pared by 8 bases and J by 7 bases, with 12 bases of the junction left unmatched. CDR1 and CDR2 (germline): SGHRS, YFSETQ. In nucleotides, the CDR3 is TGCGCCAGTTCCGGGACAGGGCCTCGCAGTGAAGCTTTCTTT. It is translated as CASSGTGPRSEAFF.

This clone appeared a few times. The chain has TRBV5-4 and TRBJ2-7, with D unclear. Looked up from germline, CDR1 is SGHNT and CDR2 is YYREEE (reference sequence). Trimming stripped 2 bases from V and 5 bases from J, with 8 bases between. The CDR3 length is 12 residues. The CDR3: CASSLLSNEQYF. CDR3 sequence (DNA): TGTGCCAGCAGCTTACTAAGTAACGAGCAGTACTTC. Together with reference TRBV5-4 and TRBJ2-7, the CDR3 gives the full variable domain: ETGVTQSPTHLIKTRGQQVTLRCSSQSGHNTVSWYQQALGQGPQFIFQYYREEENGRGNFPPRFSGLQFPNYSSELNVNALELDDSALYLCASSLLSNEQYFGPGTRLTVT.

This clone was seen a single time. The chain uses TRBV6-1 and TRBJ1-3; a weak D match, TRBD1 (5 bases). Germline CDR1 and CDR2: MNHNS and SASEGT. The CDR3 totals 16 residues. Trimming took 3 bases from V and 0 from J, leaving 12 bases between them. The CDR3 protein is CASSDYGQPSGNTIYF. CDR3 nucleotide sequence: TGTGCCAGCAGTGATTACGGACAACCCTCTGGAAACACCATATATTTT.

V gene TRBV19 combines with J gene TRBJ2-1; TRBD2 aligns across 8 bases. CDR1 and CDR2 (germline): LNHDA, SQIVND (reference sequence). V lost 6 bases, J lost 5 bases, and 9 bases stayed unmatched. The CDR3 runs 15 residues. The CDR3 sequence is CASRKTSGNHNEQFF. For the CDR3, the DNA is TGTGCCAGTAGGAAAACTAGCGGTAACCACAATGAGCAGTTCTTC. Drawing the rest from reference TRBV19 and TRBJ2-1, the complete variable domain is DGGITQSPKYLFRKEGQNVTLSCEQNLNHDAMYWYRQDPGQGLRLIYYSQIVNDFQKGDIAEGYSVSREKKESFPLTVTSAQKNPTAFYLCASRKTSGNHNEQFFGPGTRLTVL.

The V and J genes are TRBV18 and TRBJ2-5; D might be TRBD1 (5 bases). Germline CDR1 and CDR2: KGHSH and LQKENI. The V and J ends lost 2 bases and 4 bases respectively, with 14 bases between them. The CDR3 is made up of 15 amino acids. CDR3 nucleotide sequence: TGTGCCAGCTCACCATGGGGCGGTAGGGGAGAGACCCAGTACTTC. Protein: CASSPWGGRGETQYF.

The count of this clone is one. CDR3 in DNA: TGCGCCAGCAGTGATGTCCAGGGGATCTCCGAGCAGTACTTC. This codes for CASSDVQGISEQYF. The V and J genes are TRBV10-1 and TRBJ2-7, with TRBD1 as a possible D gene (6 bases). Germline V gene data show CDR1 as WNHNN and CDR2 as SYGVQD (reference sequence). There are 14 residues in the CDR3. Trimming cost V 3 bases and J 6 bases, with 15 bases left between them.

CDR3 bases: TGCGCCAGCAAGATCTCCGGGACAGGCAGACAAGAGACCCAGTACTTC. It is translated as CASKISGTGRQETQYF. This chain uses TRBV5-1 with TRBJ2-5, with 8 bases aligning to TRBD1. Germline CDR1 reads SGHRS; CDR2 reads YFSETQ. J gave up 2 bases and V 6 bases, and 12 bases lay outside the gene matches. The CDR3 loop spans 16 amino acids.

This chain links TRBV6-4 with TRBJ2-1, with D uncertain. This CDR3 is 13 amino acids long. CDR1 and CDR2 (germline): MRHNA, SNTAGT. V shed 5 bases and J shed 10 bases, with 15 bases lying between them. The CDR3 nucleotides read TGTGCCAGCAGTAGCACCGGGTCCGGGGAGCAGTTCTTC. Its protein product is CASSSTGSGEQFF.

V usage is TRBV2 and J usage is TRBJ2-2; TRBD2 matches 7 bases. The germline V gene encodes CDR1 SNHLY and CDR2 FYNNEI. Trimming took 7 bases from V and 4 from J; bases not matched to a gene: 3. The CDR3 is 13 residues long. The CDR3 spells CASITGGTGELFF. The DNA for the CDR3 is TGTGCCAGCATCACGGGAGGCACCGGGGAGCTGTTTTTT.

This clone was counted a few times. This chain uses TRBV18 with TRBJ2-6; no firm D call. CDR1 is KGHSH, CDR2 LQKENI, per germline. This CDR3 comprises 15 residues. Trimming left V 3 bases short and J 0 bases short, with 6 bases between. The CDR3: CASSPPGSGANVLTF. In DNA form, the CDR3 reads TGTGCCAGCTCACCCCCGGGCTCTGGGGCCAACGTCCTGACTTTC. Using reference TRBV18 and TRBJ2-6 for the parts outside the CDR3, the full variable domain is NAGVMQNPRHLVRRRGQEARLRCSPMKGHSHVYWYRQLPEEGLKFMVYLQKENIIDESGMPKERFSAEFPKEGPSILRIQQVVRGDSAAYFCASSPPGSGANVLTFGAGSRLTVL.

V is TRBV10-3 and J is TRBJ2-7, with 10 nucleotides matching TRBD1. V lost 9 bases to trimming and J lost 1 base; unmatched junction nucleotides: 6. Germline V CDR1 and CDR2: ENHRY, SYGVKD. This CDR3 contains 14 residues. CDR3 protein: CAIGQGGSSYEQYF. The CDR3 DNA reads TGTGCCATTGGACAGGGGGGATCTTCCTACGAGCAGTACTTC.

The chain joins TRBV5-1 to TRBJ2-1; weak D call: TRBD1 (6 bases). Trimming took off 4 bases at V and 8 bases at J, with 10 bases between the two ends. The CDR3 length is 12 residues. The germline V gene has CDR1 SGHRS and CDR2 YFSETQ. The CDR3 region is CASSETGYEQFF. DNA for the CDR3: TGCGCCAGCAGCGAAACAGGGTATGAGCAGTTCTTC.

This clone is a singleton in its sample. The chain carries TRBV30 and TRBJ1-1; D may be TRBD1 (6 bases). V was cut by 0 bases and J by 4 bases, with 15 bases left in between. CDR1 is GTSNPN and CDR2 is SVGIG in the germline V gene (reference sequence). The CDR3 contains 15 residues. CDR3 DNA sequence: TGTGCCTGGAGTGTCCAGGGGTTAGGGCTCACTGAAGCTTTCTTT. Amino acid sequence: CAWSVQGLGLTEAFF.

The rearrangement joins TRBV10-3 to TRBJ2-7; D might be TRBD1 (6 bases). Trimming pared 0 bases from V and 3 bases from J, leaving 15 bases between. The CDR3 spans 16 residues. Germline CDR1 ENHRY, CDR2 SYGVKD. Here the CDR3 DNA reads TGTGCCATCAGTGAGTCTCCTCCTCAGGGGCACTACGAGCAGTACTTC. As protein: CAISESPPQGHYEQYF.

This clone was counted between two and nine times. The chain uses TRBV30 and TRBJ2-1; 7 bases are a match to TRBD2. This CDR3 is built from 10 residues. The V gene's germline CDR1 is GTSNPN and CDR2 SVGIG (reference sequence). CDR3 nucleotide sequence: TGTGCTAGCGGGTACAATGAGCAGTTCTTC. The encoded protein is CASGYNEQFF.